This T cell receptor (beta chain) was documented in a study of blood T cell repertoires in COVID-19. The CDR3 is 15 amino acids. V dropped 3 bases and J dropped 9 bases, with 18 bases sitting between them. The germline gives CDR1 DFQATT, CDR2 SNEGSKA (reference sequence). Clones were sequenced by immunoSEQ multiplex PCR, and TCRdb holds only the in-frame ones, with some missing. The sample lists roughly 190,000 clones; about 76% were seen once. The specimen was peripheral blood. The V call is TRBV20-1, the J call TRBJ1-6; tentatively, D is TRBD1 (6 bases). This receptor was taken from a woman aged 50 to 60 with active or convalescent COVID-19. The CDR3 region is CSASGRVRGTSPLHF. CDR3 DNA: TGCAGTGCTAGTGGTCGGGTAAGGGGGACTTCACCCCTCCACTTT.